This T cell receptor beta chain was profiled in a study of early T cells in non-severe SARS-CoV-2 infection (dated by TCRdb to the early 2020s). As for the study more broadly: TCR sequencing used bulk RNA from unsorted whole blood, so alpha and beta chains could not be paired. What the study reported, not specific to this receptor: VDJdb matching was skewed toward anti-spike CD8 responses and likely underestimated virus-specific expansions by missing private and CD4 specificities.

Preparation of the library involved 5' RACE. Sequencing was carried out with a NextSeq 500. To correct for sequencing error and PCR bias, the TCR library protocol tagged individual cDNA molecules with unique molecular identifiers. Both TCR alpha and beta chains were sequenced, and tight co-correlation was observed between alpha and beta sequence abundances in each sample. The study's processing was this. Decombinator V4 was used to perform V gene, J gene and CDR3 annotation of TCR sequences. TCRs were defined as expanded if a significant change between any two time points was detected under a Poisson model with p below 0.0001. TCR abundances were normalised to the total number of TCRs sequenced per sample and were expressed as counts per million. TRAV1-2 paired with TRAJ12, TRAJ20 or TRAJ33 defined MAIT TCRs, while TRAV10 paired with TRAJ18 defined iNKT TCRs. VDJdb, accessed 1 November 2021, was searched for CMV, EBV and SARS-CoV-2 annotated TCRs, excluding TCRs annotated for multiple antigens. The raw public data were reprocessed by TCRdb itself: fastp quality trimming at Q25, MiXCR clonotype calling, in-frame beta chains only. Every distinct CDR3 protein forms one entry, paired with its most common genes and DNA. The V and J calls here are based on TCRdb, not the publication. The sample contains roughly 45,000 distinct CDR3 sequences, over 5% of them found a single time. The top ten clones comprise 5.5% to 8% of the sample.

The study was a case-control design nested within a healthcare worker cohort in London, UK, with weekly nasopharyngeal swab PCR tests and blood sampling. Healthcare workers were recruited during the week of the UK lockdown, between 23 and 31 March 2020, and followed weekly for up to roughly 15 weeks. This clonotype has more than one count but fewer than ten. No cognate antigen has been identified for it. One base away there is no much larger clone; base qualities are not given. Inclusive of the bounding cysteine and phenylalanine, the CDR3 is 12 residues long. The read is trimmed to its CDR3 DNA, 36 bases read in frame from base 1.

The receptor was derived from an adult who was a healthcare worker with PCR-confirmed SARS-CoV-2 infection or an uninfected control (not recorded which). Rearrangement joined TRBV21-1 to TRBJ2-7; TRBD1, the D gene given by the table, was not confirmed from the DNA. TRBV21-1 is a pseudogene segment. The sequences come from whole blood, collected at baseline. The DNA sequence is given as TGTGCCACCAGGGACAGAGGGCACGAGCAGTACTTC. Translation gives CATRDRGHEQYF.